This is a list of T cell receptor beta chains from one sample in a study of shared clonotypes between healthy human individuals. Assay: immunoSEQ multiplex PCR; the TCRdb copy retains only in-frame clones and omits some. The data show roughly 2.6 million clones, 85% to 95% seen once. Source material: naive CD4+ T cells sorted from blood. Source of these receptors: a man aged 18 to 29 in good health. Each CDR3 is given with its conserved first and last residue. Each record gives: V gene, J gene, D gene, CDR3 protein. D genes are given only for firm matches.

TRBV27	TRBJ2-5	TRBD2	CASRRTSGRSPRETQYF
TRBV30	TRBJ1-4	.	CAWSASLQLRNEKLFF
TRBV5-1	TRBJ2-5	TRBD2	CASSLASGTTQETQYF
TRBV21-1	TRBJ1-6	.	CASNSRDREESYNSPLHF
TRBV11-1	TRBJ2-5	TRBD2	CASSKLAGGETQYF
TRBV19	TRBJ2-2	.	CASTPRRNTGELFF
TRBV6-1	TRBJ1-2	TRBD1	CASSPDRAYGYTF
TRBV10-3	TRBJ2-3	.	CAISESGYYF
TRBV28	TRBJ2-2	.	CASSFRNTGELFF
TRBV15	TRBJ2-1	.	CATSRDLPENNEQFF
TRBV6-5	TRBJ1-1	.	CASSKPGQMNTEAFF
TRBV5-8	TRBJ1-4	.	CASSLGQGANEKLFF
TRBV19	TRBJ1-5	.	CASSILAVSNQPQHF
TRBV7-7	TRBJ2-7	.	CASSLTAISYEQYF
TRBV14	TRBJ2-2	.	CASSHLYPRQPNTGELFF
TRBV25-1	.	.	CASSESGTYEQYF
TRBV9	TRBJ1-2	TRBD1	CASSPDHRGTYSDGYTF
TRBV11-2	TRBJ1-5	.	CASRSGGNQPQHF
TRBV5-4	TRBJ2-5	TRBD2	CASSLLGEGLQTQYF
TRBV5-1	TRBJ2-5	TRBD2	CASSLGLAETQYF
TRBV6-1	TRBJ1-5	TRBD1	CASSWDRASNQPQHF
TRBV6-5	TRBJ2-5	.	CASFPAGQETQYF
TRBV4-1	TRBJ2-1	TRBD2	CASSQGPLRLAGALNEQFF
TRBV7-2	TRBJ2-1	.	CASSPVGVRYNEQFF
TRBV19	TRBJ2-7	.	CASSIVDSYEQYF
TRBV5-8	TRBJ1-1	.	CASSLNRVGNTEAFF
TRBV30	TRBJ1-1	.	CAWSPGNTEAFF
TRBV6-1	TRBJ1-1	.	CASSERGAAFF
TRBV10-3	TRBJ1-3	.	CAISDSSSGNTIYF
TRBV7-6	TRBJ1-5	.	CASSLTGGFQPQHF
TRBV7-2	TRBJ1-1	.	CASSLTGIGTEAFF
TRBV7-2	TRBJ2-7	TRBD2	CASSLGSGGLRQYF
TRBV27	TRBJ2-1	.	CASSSGGSYNEQFF
TRBV7-3	TRBJ2-3	.	CASSLNVGTDTQYF
TRBV19	TRBJ1-5	.	CASSPGPPPSEPQHF
TRBV6-6	TRBJ1-3	.	CASSYLGRGSGNTIYF
TRBV10-2	TRBJ2-7	.	CASSPDSTYEQYF
TRBV9	TRBJ2-1	TRBD2	CASSSIAGSYNEQFF
TRBV19	TRBJ2-7	TRBD1	CASRDRVNEQYF
TRBV15	TRBJ1-2	.	CATSTAFNYGYTF
TRBV7-2	TRBJ1-2	.	CASSHITLGAGSRDYTF
TRBV4-1	TRBJ1-6	.	CASSPVGGQIRALHF
TRBV2	TRBJ2-3	TRBD2	CASSEMRGGKDTQYF
TRBV29-1	TRBJ1-1	.	CSSTGRIANTEAFF
TRBV6-5	TRBJ2-1	TRBD2	CASSYGGTSESEQFF
TRBV4-1	TRBJ2-1	TRBD2	CASSRLAGLYNEQFF
TRBV5-1	TRBJ2-7	TRBD2	CASSLDAGGNSDEQYF